Following are 13 T cell receptor beta chains from one sample sequenced in a study of T cells in women clearing cervical HPV infection. The protocol was immunoSEQ multiplex PCR, while the TCRdb copy is restricted to in-frame clones and leaves out a portion. Its clone listing holds about 39,000 clones. Specimen: blood buffy coat. All receptors come from a woman between 18 and 75 years old with a cervical HPV16 infection that either progressed to CIN3+ or cleared (not recorded which).

As concerns this clone: The CDR3 end lies 3 residues beyond the end of the read and is filled in from the germline J gene. Other DNA sequences from this sample encode an identical CDR3 as well. The chain combines TRBV7-2 with TRBJ2-3, with TRBD2 matching 8 bases. V was pared by 4 bases and J by 3 bases, with 6 bases of the junction left unmatched. This CDR3 comprises 15 residues. Germline lookup yields CDR1 SGHTA and CDR2 FQGNSA. CDR3 DNA, as far as it was read: TGTGCCAGCAGCTCCACCGGGACTAGTACAGATACG. This sequence encodes CASSSTGTSTDT. The full CDR3 protein is CASSSTGTSTDTQYF. The full variable domain, its missing parts supplied by reference TRBV7-2 and TRBJ2-3, is GAGVSQSPSNKVTEKGKDVELRCDPISGHTALYWYRQSLGQGLEFLIYFQGNSAPDKSGLPSDRFSAERTGGSVSTLTIQRTQQEDSAVYLCASSSTGTSTDTQYFGPGTRLTVL.

Points on this clone: Read coverage stops 3 residues before the CDR3 terminus; the germline J gene supplies the remainder. This chain links TRBV14 with TRBJ2-3; D perhaps matches TRBD2 (6 bases). Germline lookup yields CDR1 SGHDN and CDR2 FVKESK. There are 17 residues in the CDR3. Trimming pared 0 bases from V and 4 bases from J, leaving 17 bases between. CDR3 bases read: TGTGCCAGCAGCCAAGAAGTCCCCTTCACGGGGGCAGATACG. Amino acid sequence: CASSQEVPFTGADT. In full, the CDR3 reads CASSQEVPFTGADTQYF.

Of note for this clone: The read halts 3 residues ahead of the CDR3 end, with the missing end drawn from the germline J gene. The V gene is TRBV20-1, the J gene TRBJ2-7, with 11 bases aligning to TRBD2. The germline V gene has CDR1 DFQATT and CDR2 SNEGSKA (reference sequence). The ends lost 7 bases at V and 4 bases at J; junction bases unmatched: 9. The CDR3 runs 14 residues. Incomplete CDR3 DNA: TGCAGTGTGTCCGGCGGGACTAGCGGATACGAG. Protein sequence: CSVSGGTSGYE. The CDR3 in full is CSVSGGTSGYEQYF.

To note about this clone: Sequencing ends 3 residues short of the CDR3 end; the germline J gene provides the rest. The chain couples TRBV6-2 or TRBV6-3 to TRBJ1-2; D is perhaps TRBD1 (6 bases). This CDR3 spans 13 amino acids. CDR1 and CDR2 from the germline V gene are MNHEY and SVGEGT. Here the CDR3 reads CASSLGDTYDYTF. CDR3 DNA, as far as it was read: TGTGCCAGCAGTTTAGGGGACACCTACGAC.

This clone shows up as medium-sized by frequency. Other nucleotide sequences from this sample produce the same CDR3. The sequenced part of the CDR3 DNA is TGTGCCAGCAGCTCTATTAGCGGGAGGTCGGATACG. Protein: CASSSISGRSDT. From start to end, the CDR3 is CASSSISGRSDTQYF. This chain joins TRBV7-9 and TRBJ2-3; TRBD2 agrees at 10 bases. The CDR3 end is not reached by the read, which stops 3 residues before it; the germline J gene fills it in. V shed 4 bases, J shed 6 bases, and the junction held 7 bases outside the gene matches. The CDR3 is 15 residues long. In germline, CDR1 is SEHNR, CDR2 FQNEAQ (reference sequence).

Points on this clone: The read terminates 3 residues ahead of where the CDR3 ends, so the germline J gene completes it. The chain has TRBV7-9 and TRBJ2-2; D may be TRBD1 (6 bases). The V gene's germline CDR1 is SEHNR and CDR2 FQNEAQ (reference sequence). The CDR3 has 15 amino acids. The DNA read from the CDR3 is TGTGCCAGCAGCTTATTGGGCAAGGGGGAAGAAAAG. Residues: CASSLLGKGEEK. The complete CDR3 protein is CASSLLGKGEEKLFF. Variable domain in full (rest from reference TRBV7-9 and TRBJ2-2): DTGVSQNPRHKITKRGQNVTFRCDPISEHNRLYWYRQTLGQGPEFLTYFQNEAQLEKSRLLSDRFSAERPKGSFSTLEIQRTEQGDSAMYLCASSLLGKGEEKLFFGEGSRLTVL.

Of note for this clone: The read ends 3 residues shy of where the CDR3 ends; the end is completed using the germline J gene. The gene calls are TRBV29-1 and TRBJ2-3; D gene uncertain. The CDR3 sequence is 13 residues long. Germline V CDR1 and CDR2: SQVTM, ANQGSEA. Deletions cut 4 bases from V and 1 base from J, with 9 bases between. This chain's CDR3 is CSVGKVGTDTQYF. Partial CDR3 DNA: TGCAGCGTTGGTAAGGTCGGCACAGATACG.

About this clone itself: The read comes to an end 3 residues before the CDR3 does, leaving the germline J gene to fill in the end. J is TRBJ1-3 and V is TRBV23-1; 9 bases match TRBD1. TRBV23-1 is classed as an ORF, of uncertain function. V lost 8 bases and J lost 2; bases outside the gene matches: 10. This CDR3 spans 16 amino acids. The part of the CDR3 DNA that was read is TGCGCCAGCCCCCTCACTACAGGGGGCACTGGAAACACC. Translation gives CASPLTTGGTGNT. The CDR3 reads in full as CASPLTTGGTGNTIYF.

In regard to this clone: At one end, the junction sequence differs from germline, possibly due to a read error. The missing CDR3 end, 3 residues past where the read stops, is filled in from the germline J gene. The chain uses TRBV6-1 and TRBJ2-4; TRBD1 matches at 7 bases. Germline values: CDR1 MNHNS, CDR2 SASEGT. The CDR3 spans 15 residues. The DNA read from the CDR3 is TGTGCCAGCAGGGAAGGACAGGCCCCAAAAAACATT. Amino acid sequence: CASREGQAPKNI. The CDR3 in its entirety is CASREGQAPKNIQYF.

With respect to this clone: The read comes to an end 3 residues before the CDR3 does, leaving the germline J gene to fill in the end. This rearrangement joins TRBV18 to TRBJ2-4, with a weak D call TRBD1 (5 bases). This CDR3 has 15 residues. Germline CDR1 KGHSH, CDR2 LQKENI. The CDR3 region is CASSPATAQGSGQYF. Incomplete CDR3 DNA: TGTGCCAGCTCACCGGCGACAGCCCAAGGATCTGGT.

A word on this clone: The sequence runs out 3 residues before the end of the CDR3; the remainder is reconstructed from the germline J gene. The genes are TRBV12-3 or TRBV12-4 and TRBJ2-5; D not resolved. CDR3 length: 11 amino acids. V was trimmed by 4 bases and J by 2 bases, leaving 2 bases between them. CDR3: CASSSQETQYF. Incomplete CDR3 DNA: TGTGCCAGCAGTTCACAAGAGACC.

About this clone itself: Coverage ceases 3 residues before the CDR3 finishes, and the germline J gene fills in the end. V is TRBV11-3 and J is TRBJ2-1; weak D call: TRBD1 (6 bases). V lost 5 bases to trimming and J lost 4 bases, with 9 bases between them. The length of the CDR3 is 13 residues. Germline loops: CDR1 SGHNT, CDR2 YENEEA. The CDR3 reads CASSQDSYNEQFF. The part of the CDR3 DNA that was read is TGTGCCAGCAGCCAGGACAGTTACAATGAG.

Notes on this clone: The read finishes 3 residues shy of the CDR3 end, and the germline J gene is used to complete it. The rearrangement links TRBV30 to TRBJ2-4; no definite D call. Trimming cost V 2 bases and J 8 bases, with 16 bases left between them. Germline lookup yields CDR1 GTSNPN and CDR2 SVGIG (reference sequence). This CDR3 spans 14 amino acids. The CDR3 bases that were read are TGTGCCTGGAGTAACGGTCCCGGTCGCGACATT. It encodes CAWSNGPGRDI. The full-length CDR3 reads as CAWSNGPGRDIQYF.